Detailed here is one T cell receptor (beta chain). These data originate in a study of T cells in tuberculosis. CDR1 is GTSNPN, CDR2 SVGIG, per germline (reference sequence). Losses at the gene ends were 4 bases for V and 3 bases for J; bases not matched to a gene: 5. The CDR3 has 13 amino acids. The method was immunoSEQ multiplex PCR; TCRdb's version includes in-frame clones alone and lacks a portion of them. Counted here are about 22,000 clones, under 85% occurring once; the ten biggest clones make up about 15%. Stated time point: new active TB diagnosis, blood taken before or within 7 days of starting treatment.

This clonotype was obtained from an adult with tuberculosis. The rearrangement joins TRBV30 to TRBJ1-1; 7 nucleotides match TRBD1. The sample was PBMCs, taken at tuberculosis diagnosis. The CDR3 DNA follows: TGTGCCTGGAAGACAGGGAAGGACACTGAAGCTTTCTTT. It encodes CAWKTGKDTEAFF.